The clone carrying this T cell receptor beta chain was counted at least ten times. What it binds is unknown. The CDR3 has 17 residues. The trim removed 5 bases at V and 6 bases at J, leaving 16 bases unmatched. Germline assignment: CDR1 SEHNR and CDR2 FQNEAQ (reference sequence). The record originates from a study of Graves' ophthalmopathy and Graves' hyperthyroidism. Notes on the study in general: The model flagged ophthalmopathy progression at approximately 70% sensitivity and around 77% specificity. Clonotypes were expanded in thyroid at above 0.001 frequency, and most also appeared in blood.

Amplified TCR beta CDR3 regions were obtained using RNA transcripts as template. First-round RT-PCR employed HTBI primers, with a second-round multiplex PCR after it. MiXCR, run by TCRdb on the multiplex PCR reads, gives a single entry per CDR3 protein. The sample carries roughly 500,000 distinct CDR3 sequences, approximately 15% recorded once. Moderate-to-severe activity, CAS ≥3, NOSPECS ≥4 and a duration under 3 months were seen in donors with ophthalmopathy. The rearrangement uses TRBV7-9 and TRBJ1-1; 9 nucleotides agree with TRBD1. The source material was blood. The TCR was taken from a young woman with Graves' ophthalmopathy. CDR3 sequence reads: CASSGRPGTGIRAEAFF. The CDR3 DNA follows: TGTGCCAGCAGCGGACGTCCCGGGACAGGGATCCGCGCTGAAGCTTTCTTT.